This T cell receptor beta chain was found in a study of blood T cell repertoires in COVID-19 (dated by TCRdb to the early 2020s). In the study overall: Samples from collaborators originated in the United States, Italy and Spain and spanned both the acute and convalescent phases of COVID-19. The prospective study material was composed of cDNA or gDNA derived from T cells, B-cell-depleted T cells, or PBMCs. Deeply sampled blood TCRbeta repertoires from subjects exposed to, actively infected with, or recovered from COVID-19 were included in the dataset. The repertoires were released in a freely available public database meant as a resource for research on the immune response to SARS-CoV-2. The samples were drawn from the first 160 participants of the ongoing ImmuneRACE study and from some 1,300 subjects provided by 6 global collaborators. Sample metadata almost always included a de-identified subject ID, COVID-19 status, age in years and sex. HLA class I and class II types, where available, came from metadata supplied by the sample provider rather than from assay-based typing. On the study overall, not on this receptor specifically: The amount of clinical and demographic metadata varied by source and participant and was provided uncurated.

Collaborating institutions collected whole blood in K2EDTA tubes following their own protocols. For TCRbeta analysis, collaborator samples were shipped as frozen whole blood, as isolated PBMCs, or as DNA extracted from either sample type. TCRbeta CDR3 regions were amplified from genomic DNA using the immunoSEQ Assay, a bias-controlled multiplex PCR. Processing in the source paper ran as follows. The number of nucleated cells in each sample was estimated by amplification of reference gene primers within the assay. To quantify the absolute abundance of each unique TCRbeta CDR3 rearrangement, sequence reads were collapsed and filtered. For each sample, productive Simpson clonality was calculated by taking the square root of Simpson's diversity index across productive rearrangements. Drawn from immuneACCESS, this table holds only the in-frame rearrangements with V and J called that TCRdb kept. Clones are partly lost; checked studies trace under half to an unresolved V gene and leave the rest unexplained. V and J calls and clone size come straight from that table; D and trimming were deduced from the DNA. A total of approximately 27,000 clones appear in this sample, 65% to 90% of them only once. The leading ten clones occupy approximately 23% of the sample.

About this clone: Its antigen is still unknown. No base quality values were provided; no much bigger clone lies one nucleotide off.

The CDR3 numbers 13 residues from cysteine through phenylalanine. The kept DNA is CDR3 alone, 39 bases in frame from the first base. Taken from the germline V gene (reference sequence), the CDR1 and CDR2 loops are GTSNPN and SVGIG. V and J are truncated by 2 bases and 4 bases respectively, leaving an intervening sequence of 11 bases. The source of this sequence is a human donor in a cohort sampled during active COVID-19. The specimen was peripheral blood. The rearrangement joined TRBV30 to TRBJ2-5, and possibly TRBD2, on 7 matching bases. The CDR3 region: CAWSQGRGETQYF. The DNA reads as follows: TGTGCCTGGAGTCAGGGGAGGGGAGAGACCCAGTACTTC.